A single sample is the source of the 29 T cell receptor beta chains below, sequenced in a study of T cells in Graves' hyperthyroidism and ophthalmopathy. Template material for amplifying TCR beta CDR3 regions consisted of RNA transcripts. The HTBI set primed first-round TCR CDR3 RT-PCR. MiXCR was run by TCRdb on the multiplex PCR reads, yielding one entry per CDR3 protein. Of around 520,000 distinct CDR3 sequences listed, about an eighth are singletons. Material for sequencing was blood. Receptor source: a woman in her late teens or twenties with Graves' hyperthyroidism.

This clonotype was observed at least ten times. This chain uses TRBV6-1 with TRBJ1-2; D unclear. The CDR3 sequence is 14 residues long. V gave up 3 bases and J gave up 5 bases, with 13 bases separating them. Germline CDR1 and CDR2: MNHNS and SASEGT. CDR3 amino acids: CASSDFQRVYGYTF. CDR3 nucleotides: TGTGCCAGCAGTGATTTCCAAAGGGTGTATGGCTACACCTTC.

The rearrangement joins TRBV19 to TRBJ1-4, with 7 bases fitting TRBD1. V lost 6 bases, J lost 7 bases, and 14 bases stayed unmatched. The germline V gene encodes CDR1 LNHDA and CDR2 SQIVND (reference sequence). This CDR3 comprises 16 residues. The DNA for the CDR3 is TGTGCCAGTAGCCCCGGACAGGCAGCCCCGGGTGAAAAACTGTTTTTT. Translating gives CASSPGQAAPGEKLFF. The variable domain in full, completed from reference TRBV19 and TRBJ1-4, reads DGGITQSPKYLFRKEGQNVTLSCEQNLNHDAMYWYRQDPGQGLRLIYYSQIVNDFQKGDIAEGYSVSREKKESFPLTVTSAQKNPTAFYLCASSPGQAAPGEKLFFGSGTQLSVL.

This clonotype appeared many times. The chain carries TRBV27 and TRBJ2-2, with D unclear. The V and J ends lost 3 bases and 7 bases respectively, with 3 bases between them. In germline, CDR1 is MNHEY, CDR2 SMNVEV (reference sequence). The CDR3 extends over 11 amino acids. CDR3 sequence: CASSLYGELFF. CDR3 bases: TGTGCCAGCAGTTTGTACGGGGAGCTGTTTTTT.

Comments on this clonotype: This clone may be a read error of a much larger clone one base away. The rearrangement uses TRBV11-2 and TRBJ1-2; TRBD1 is a possible D gene (6 bases). Trimming pared 5 bases from V and 0 bases from J, leaving 13 bases between. The CDR3 spans 15 residues. Germline lookup yields CDR1 SGHAT and CDR2 FQNNGV. The CDR3 sequence: CASSPRGSANYGYTF. In DNA, the CDR3 is TGTGCCAGCAGCCCCAGGGGTTCAGCTAACTATGGCTACACCTTC.

This clonotype was seen only a few times. The chain links TRBV19 to TRBJ1-2; 8 bases line up with TRBD1. Trimming removed 4 bases from V and 4 bases from J; junction bases left unmatched: 5. Germline values: CDR1 LNHDA, CDR2 SQIVND (reference sequence). CDR3 length equals 14 residues. CDR3 sequence: CASSTKDRAYGYTF. For the CDR3, the DNA is TGTGCCAGTAGTACGAAGGACAGGGCCTATGGCTACACCTTC.

The chain couples TRBV10-2 to TRBJ1-3; D may be TRBD1 (5 bases). The CDR3 is made up of 19 amino acids. Germline lookup yields CDR1 WSHSY and CDR2 SAAADI. The V gene lost 2 bases and the J gene lost 0 bases, with 20 bases spanning the gap. The CDR3 loop reads CASSEEGRGWAFSGNTIYF. The DNA of the CDR3 is TGCGCCAGCAGTGAGGAGGGGCGGGGATGGGCCTTCTCTGGAAACACCATATATTTT.

Many counts were recorded for this clonotype. V and J are TRBV7-8 and TRBJ2-7, with D perhaps matching TRBD2 (5 bases). Trimming stripped 0 bases from V and 3 bases from J, with 9 bases between. Germline CDR1 and CDR2: SGHVS and FQNEAQ. The CDR3 contains 14 residues. The CDR3 spells CASSLAGEVYEQYV. CDR3 bases: TGTGCCAGCAGCTTAGCGGGAGAGGTCTACGAGCAGTACGTC.

This clonotype was counted ten times or more. The V gene is TRBV7-2, the J gene TRBJ1-2; possibly TRBD1 for D (6 bases). Trimming stripped 5 bases from V and 4 bases from J, with 17 bases between. CDR1 SGHTA and CDR2 FQGNSA come from the germline V gene. CDR3 length: 15 amino acids. The CDR3 bases are TGTGCCAGCAGCCAACCTGGACAGCATGGCTATGGCTACACCTTC. Translation: CASSQPGQHGYGYTF.

This clonotype was seen many times. The chain couples TRBV9 to TRBJ2-3, with 10 bases fitting TRBD2. Losses at the gene ends were 3 bases for V and 4 bases for J; bases not matched to a gene: 5. The CDR3 spans 15 residues. Germline V gene sequence: CDR1 SGDLS, CDR2 YYNGEE. The CDR3: CASSDGTSEADTQYF. Written as DNA, the CDR3 is TGTGCCAGCAGCGATGGGACTAGCGAGGCAGATACGCAGTATTTT.

The V call is TRBV29-1, the J call TRBJ1-1, with D possibly being TRBD1 (5 bases). The ends were cut back, 8 bases at V and 1 base at J, with 11 bases in the middle. CDR1 is SQVTM and CDR2 is ANQGSEA in the germline V gene. The CDR3 totals 12 residues. The CDR3 nucleotides read TGCAGCCTGGGGCACGGGAACACTGAAGCTTTCTTT. This encodes CSLGHGNTEAFF.

This clonotype was picked up many times. The gene calls are TRBV29-1 and TRBJ1-1; 7 bases match TRBD1. The CDR3 runs to 13 residues. Germline trimming cut 3 bases from V and 10 bases from J; bases unmatched to any gene: 11. CDR1 and CDR2 (germline): SQVTM, ANQGSEA. In DNA form, the CDR3 reads TGCAGCGTTGATTTCCCCGACAGGGATGGAGCTTTCTTT. This encodes CSVDFPDRDGAFF.

This clonotype was found many times. CDR3 sequence (DNA): TGTGCCAGCAGTCCACTCTACACCACCTATGGCTACACCTTC. This gives the protein CASSPLYTTYGYTF. This chain joins TRBV12-3 or TRBV12-4 and TRBJ1-2; D remains ambiguous. This CDR3 has 14 residues. V was clipped by 5 bases and J by 4 bases, with 14 bases between them.

This clonotype showed up just a few times. This sequence joins TRBV19 and TRBJ1-3, with D perhaps matching TRBD1 (6 bases). The CDR3 covers 15 residues. The V gene lost 1 base and the J gene lost 0 bases, with 7 bases spanning the gap. Per the germline V gene, CDR1 is LNHDA and CDR2 is SQIVND (reference sequence). The CDR3 loop reads CASSIGTVSGNTIYF. The CDR3, as DNA: TGTGCCAGTAGTATAGGGACAGTCTCTGGAAACACCATATATTTT.

This clonotype showed up many times. The V gene is TRBV6-2 or TRBV6-3, the J gene TRBJ2-1; possibly TRBD1 for D (6 bases). V gave up 7 bases and J gave up 3 bases, with 13 bases separating them. The CDR3 spans 14 residues. Germline CDR1 MNHEY, CDR2 SVGEGT. CDR3 protein: CASNTRDIYNEQFF. CDR3 coding DNA: TGTGCCAGCAATACCCGGGACATCTACAATGAGCAGTTCTTC.

The sample holds a few counts of this clonotype. The V and J genes are TRBV7-9 and TRBJ2-1, with D perhaps given as TRBD1 or TRBD2 (5 bases each). The CDR3 runs 13 residues. Germline-derived CDR1 and CDR2 are SEHNR and FQNEAQ (reference sequence). Trimming shortened V by 1 base and J by 10 bases, and 11 bases separated the two germline ends. CDR3 sequence reads: CASSLGRGDEQFF. The DNA of the CDR3 is TGTGCCAGCAGCTTAGGTCGAGGGGACGAGCAGTTCTTC.

The V and J genes are TRBV20-1 and TRBJ1-5, with 8 nucleotides matching TRBD1. Germline CDR1 reads DFQATT; CDR2 reads SNEGSKA (reference sequence). The CDR3 loop spans 15 amino acids. Trimming cost V 2 bases and J 6 bases; bases outside gene matches: 9. The CDR3 is CSARPPGGAGQPQHF. CDR3 nucleotide sequence: TGCAGTGCTAGACCACCAGGGGGCGCTGGTCAGCCCCAGCATTTT.

A few counts support this clonotype. The V and J genes are TRBV11-3 and TRBJ2-1, with TRBD2 matching over 12 bases. Trimming at V came to 5 bases and at J to 8 bases, leaving 13 bases not matched to a gene. The CDR3 is made up of 17 amino acids. The V gene's germline CDR1 is SGHNT and CDR2 YENEEA. In DNA form, the CDR3 reads TGTGCCAGCAGCCCTAGCGGGAGGGCCTCCCCGGTCGATGAGCAGTTCTTC. It is translated as CASSPSGRASPVDEQFF.

CDR3 residues: CAWSETPGGSPLHF. CDR3 nucleotide sequence: TGTGCCTGGAGTGAAACGCCTGGGGGGTCACCCCTCCACTTT. This chain joins TRBV30 and TRBJ1-6, with D tentatively TRBD1 (5 bases). This CDR3 contains 14 residues. Germline V gene data show CDR1 as GTSNPN and CDR2 as SVGIG (reference sequence). Trimming took 1 base from V and 10 from J, leaving 14 bases between them.

This CDR3 is CATSRERSGQETQYF. CDR3 bases: TGTGCCACCAGCAGAGAAAGGTCGGGACAAGAGACCCAGTACTTC. The chain has TRBV15 and TRBJ2-5; D is possibly TRBD2 (5 bases). The germline V and J ends were trimmed by 0 bases and 2 bases, with 10 bases remaining between them. Germline V CDR1 and CDR2: LNHNV, YYDKDF (reference sequence). This CDR3 is 15 amino acids long.

This clonotype was seen at least ten times. The genes are TRBV29-1 and TRBJ2-5, with D perhaps being TRBD1 or TRBD2 (5 bases each). V lost 1 base and J 2 bases, leaving 14 bases between the germline ends. The germline V gene has CDR1 SQVTM and CDR2 ANQGSEA. The CDR3 runs 15 residues. CDR3: CSVEARGTAQETQYF. The CDR3 nucleotides are TGCAGCGTTGAAGCGCGAGGGACCGCTCAAGAGACCCAGTACTTC. The entire variable domain, with the rest obtained from reference TRBV29-1 and TRBJ2-5, is as follows: SAVISQKPSRDICQRGTSLTIQCQVDSQVTMMFWYRQQPGQSLTLIATANQGSEATYESGFVIDKFPISRPNLTFSTLTVSNMSPEDSSIYLCSVEARGTAQETQYFGPGTRLLVL.

This clonotype was picked up a small number of times. The chain employs TRBV6-1 and TRBJ2-7, with 7 bases lining up with TRBD2. Germline-derived CDR1 and CDR2 are MNHNS and SASEGT. The CDR3 length is 14 residues. V shed 6 bases, J shed 2 bases, and the junction held 7 bases outside the gene matches. The CDR3 loop reads CASRIQRGTYEQYV. DNA of the CDR3: TGTGCCAGCAGAATCCAGCGGGGTACCTACGAGCAGTACGTC.

The rearrangement links TRBV7-6 to TRBJ1-2; D call uncertain. CDR1 is SGHVS and CDR2 is FNYEAQ in the germline V gene. Trimming cost V 1 base and J 2 bases, with 8 bases left between them. The CDR3 has 14 residues. CDR3 sequence reads: CASSLDTDNYGYTF. In DNA form, the CDR3 reads TGTGCCAGCAGCTTAGATACGGACAACTATGGCTACACCTTC.

This clonotype was counted a few times. This rearrangement joins TRBV5-1 to TRBJ2-5, with 9 bases lining up with TRBD1. V shed 2 bases, J shed 0 bases, and the junction held 8 bases outside the gene matches. The CDR3 covers 17 residues. Germline CDR1 and CDR2: SGHRS and YFSETQ. CDR3 in amino acids: CASSFTRTGEYQETQYF. The CDR3 region has the DNA TGCGCCAGCAGCTTCACTAGGACAGGGGAATACCAAGAGACCCAGTACTTC.

This clonotype showed up many times. The chain has TRBV7-6 and TRBJ1-1, with D uncertain. Per the germline V gene, CDR1 is SGHVS and CDR2 is FNYEAQ. This CDR3 spans 14 amino acids. The V and J ends lost 5 bases and 2 bases respectively, with 12 bases between them. The CDR3 is CASSLRDLNTEAFF. DNA of the CDR3: TGTGCCAGCAGCCTCCGGGATCTTAACACTGAAGCTTTCTTT.

This clonotype came up many times. The chain recombines TRBV5-1 with TRBJ1-4; D remains unclear. This CDR3 has 15 residues. Germline CDR1 SGHRS, CDR2 YFSETQ. The V end was cut by 4 bases, the J end by 3 bases, with 13 bases between. The CDR3 DNA is TGCGCCAGCAGCCCAAACCTGTCAGCTAATGAAAAACTGTTTTTT. Protein sequence: CASSPNLSANEKLFF. Complete variable domain (other parts from reference TRBV5-1 and TRBJ1-4): KAGVTQTPRYLIKTRGQQVTLSCSPISGHRSVSWYQQTPGQGLQFLFEYFSETQRNKGNFPGRFSGRQFSNSRSEMNVSTLELGDSALYLCASSPNLSANEKLFFGSGTQLSVL.

This clonotype has just a few counts. This sequence joins TRBV7-6 and TRBJ2-6; D unclear. Germline CDR1 is SGHVS and CDR2 is FNYEAQ. V dropped 1 base and J dropped 0 bases, with 7 bases sitting between them. The CDR3 is 16 amino acids. CDR3 coding DNA: TGTGCCAGCAGCTTAGACGGTTACTCTGGGGCCAACGTCCTGACTTTC. Translating it yields CASSLDGYSGANVLTF.

This clonotype occurred a few times. The J gene is TRBJ1-1, the V gene TRBV7-3; D is undetermined. From germline, CDR1 is SGHTA and CDR2 FQGTGA. V was trimmed by 2 bases and J by 1 base, leaving 11 bases between them. The CDR3 contains 15 residues. The CDR3 sequence is CASSLSGPRNTEAFF. For the CDR3, the DNA is TGTGCCAGCAGCTTATCTGGACCTAGGAACACTGAAGCTTTCTTT. The full variable domain, rest sourced from reference TRBV7-3 and TRBJ1-1, is GAGVSQTPSNKVTEKGKYVELRCDPISGHTALYWYRQSLGQGPEFLIYFQGTGAADDSGLPNDRFFAVRPEGSVSTLKIQRTERGDSAVYLCASSLSGPRNTEAFFGQGTRLTVV.

In this sample, this clonotype turned up many times. The junction departs from germline at one end; a sequencing error may be responsible. The V and J genes are TRBV5-8 and TRBJ2-1; D ambiguous. The CDR3 loop spans 15 amino acids. The germline V gene encodes CDR1 SGHTS and CDR2 YDEGEE. DNA of the CDR3: TGTGCCAGCAGCTTCATGGTTTTCTCCGACAATGAGCAGTTCTTC. Translating gives CASSFMVFSDNEQFF.

This clonotype was detected ten times or more. At one end the junction does not follow the germline gene, possibly because of a read error. V usage is TRBV6-1 and J usage is TRBJ1-1, with D perhaps matching TRBD1 (5 bases). Looked up from germline, CDR1 is MNHNS and CDR2 is SASEGT. The CDR3 totals 17 residues. CDR3 loop: CASPPRGGVSVNTKAFF. The CDR3 nucleotides read TGTGCCAGCCCCCCCCGGGGGGGGGTGAGTGTGAACACTAAAGCTTTCTTT.